Shown below are 5 T cell receptor beta chains from a single sample sequenced in a study of OX40 agonist ivuxolimab in advanced cancers. Libraries came from the immunoSEQ multiplex PCR assay. In TCRdb, the immuneACCESS table is reduced to in-frame sequences with V and J assigned. These tables do not hold every clone; where another copy was compared, an unresolved V gene accounts for under half, and the others remain unexplained. This sample holds some 42,000 clones; over 70% were observed only once. The top ten clonotypes cover approximately 31% of the sample. The sequences come from CD4+ or CD8+ T cells sorted from blood, collected in a trial of the OX40 agonist ivuxolimab. The source of these receptors is an adult with an advanced solid tumor such as melanoma, head and neck, liver or kidney cancer.

The chain employs TRBV5-6 and TRBJ1-2; the D is unclear. Per the germline V gene, CDR1 is SGHDT and CDR2 is YYEEEE. The CDR3 is made up of 13 amino acids. Trimming removed 2 bases from V and 1 base from J, with 6 bases in between. This chain's CDR3 is CASSFLGNYGYTF. CDR3 nucleotide sequence: TGTGCCAGCAGCTTTCTGGGTAACTATGGCTACACCTTC.

The chain recombines TRBV7-2 with TRBJ2-7; 8 nucleotides align to TRBD2. With V trimmed by 3 bases and J by 4 bases, 8 bases remained unmatched. The CDR3 spans 15 residues. Germline V CDR1 and CDR2: SGHTA, FQGNSA. The CDR3 here is CASSLWSGGPYEQYF. CDR3 DNA sequence: TGTGCCAGCAGCTTGTGGAGCGGGGGTCCTTACGAGCAGTACTTC.

The CDR3 region is CASSLVGTYEQYF. DNA of the CDR3: TGTGCCAGCAGCTTGGTGGGGACCTACGAGCAGTACTTC. The V gene is TRBV5-8, the J gene TRBJ2-7; D is undetermined. Germline values: CDR1 SGHTS, CDR2 YDEGEE. The germline V and J ends were trimmed by 0 bases and 2 bases, with 6 bases remaining between them. This CDR3 comprises 13 residues.

CDR3 DNA: TGTGCCAGCAGCTTTTATAGGGTCCAAGAGACCCAGTACTTC. It specifies CASSFYRVQETQYF. V and J are TRBV5-4 and TRBJ2-5; no firm D call. V shed 2 bases and J shed 1 base, with 9 bases lying between them. This CDR3 has 14 amino acids. Germline V gene data show CDR1 as SGHNT and CDR2 as YYREEE (reference sequence).

The chain combines TRBV2 with TRBJ2-2; 7 bases agree with TRBD1. Germline CDR1 is SNHLY and CDR2 is FYNNEI. J lost 1 base, V lost 1 base, and 0 bases had no gene match. The CDR3 runs to 15 residues. The CDR3 protein is CASSEDRGNTGELFF. CDR3 in DNA: TGTGCCAGCAGTGAAGACAGGGGGAACACCGGGGAGCTGTTTTTT.